A selection of T cell receptor beta chains follows, all from one sample in a study of blood T cell repertoires in COVID-19. The table came from immunoSEQ multiplex PCR; TCRdb's copy has only in-frame clones and leaves some out. Among some 220,000 clones listed, just under 85% were seen once. The sample taken for sequencing was peripheral blood. Receptors were obtained from a woman in her sixties with active or convalescent COVID-19. Each CDR3 is given with its conserved first and last residue. A D gene is named only where the DNA matches it firmly. A clone size is listed for some rows: how often the clone was seen (once, few, many), or a class if it is expanded.

J gene,V gene,D gene,clone size,CDR3 protein,CDR3 DNA
TRBJ1-2,TRBV12-3/TRBV12-4,.,.,CASSVTVPSAYTF,TGTGCCAGCAGTGTGACAGTTCCCTCTGCCTACACCTTC
TRBJ2-2,TRBV12-3/TRBV12-4,.,.,CASSPLNTGELFF,TGTGCCAGCAGTCCCCTCAACACCGGGGAGCTGTTTTTT
TRBJ2-3,TRBV6-4,.,.,CASSDSAGRDTQYF,TGTGCCAGCAGTGACTCGGCAGGCCGGGATACGCAGTATTTT
TRBJ1-1,TRBV21-1,.,.,CASSLRGKGAGTEAFF,TGTGCCAGCAGCCTTAGGGGAAAAGGGGCGGGGACTGAAGCTTTCTTT
TRBJ2-5,TRBV7-2,.,.,CASSALRLRNKETQYF,TGTGCCAGCAGCGCACTACGGTTGCGGAACAAGGAGACCCAGTACTTC
TRBJ2-5,TRBV24-1,TRBD2,.,CATSRRGGDKETQYF,TGTGCCACCTCCCGCCGGGGGGGGGACAAAGAGACCCAGTACTTC
TRBJ2-1,TRBV6-5,.,.,CASMLASVYNEQFF,TGTGCCAGCATGCTCGCTAGCGTATACAATGAGCAGTTCTTC
TRBJ2-3,TRBV7-6,.,.,CASSRDQGSVDTQYF,TGTGCCAGCAGCCGCGATCAGGGCTCGGTAGATACGCAGTATTTT
TRBJ1-1,TRBV6-6,.,.,CASSYRQRIEAFF,TGTGCCAGCAGTTACCGACAGAGAATTGAAGCTTTCTTT
TRBJ2-3,TRBV3-1/TRBV3-2,.,.,CASSRTTSTDTQYF,TGTGCCAGCAGTCGGACTACTAGCACAGATACGCAGTATTTT
TRBJ2-3,TRBV5-6,.,.,CASTVRYRYTDTQYF,TGTGCCAGCACCGTCCGGTACAGATACACAGATACGCAGTATTTT
TRBJ1-3,TRBV25-1,TRBD1,.,CASRDRTSGNTIYF,TGTGCCAGCAGGGACAGGACGTCTGGAAACACCATATATTTT
TRBJ2-1,TRBV6-4,TRBD2,.,CASSSGLAGVGEQFF,TGTGCCAGCAGTTCGGGACTAGCGGGAGTGGGTGAGCAGTTCTTC
TRBJ1-1,TRBV5-1,TRBD1,.,CASSLDRGLNTEAFF,TGCGCCAGCAGCTTGGACAGGGGTTTGAACACTGAAGCTTTCTTT
TRBJ2-1,TRBV5-4,TRBD2,.,CASSLWTSGKYNEQFF,TGTGCCAGCAGCTTGTGGACTAGCGGGAAGTACAATGAGCAGTTCTTC
TRBJ2-3,TRBV13,.,.,CASSYNLAGGTTGTDTQYF,TGTGCCAGCAGCTATAACCTAGCCGGAGGGACGACGGGCACAGATACGCAGTATTTT
TRBJ2-1,TRBV5-1,TRBD2,.,CASSSRTSGGGNEQFF,TGCGCCAGCAGCTCCCGGACTAGCGGAGGTGGGAATGAGCAGTTCTTC
TRBJ1-5,TRBV18,.,.,CASSPYRDGQPQHF,TGTGCCAGCTCACCCTACAGGGATGGTCAGCCCCAGCATTTT
TRBJ1-1,TRBV5-6,.,.,CASSLGLGQLTGSNTEAFF,TGTGCCAGCAGCTTGGGTCTCGGACAGCTGACAGGCTCGAACACTGAAGCTTTCTTT
TRBJ1-2,TRBV5-4,TRBD1,.,CASSLMDRASNYGYTF,TGTGCCAGCAGCTTGATGGACAGGGCCTCTAACTATGGCTACACCTTC
TRBJ2-1,TRBV2,.,.,CASSPGTRVNEQFF,TGTGCCAGCAGCCCCGGGACAAGGGTAAATGAGCAGTTCTTC
TRBJ1-1,TRBV5-1,TRBD1,.,CASSKDGTAGRTEAFF,TGCGCCAGCAGCAAGGATGGGACAGCCGGGCGCACTGAAGCTTTCTTT
TRBJ2-7,TRBV7-8,TRBD1,.,CASSFRTGGAIYEQYF,TGTGCCAGCAGCTTCAGAACAGGGGGCGCGATCTACGAGCAGTACTTC
TRBJ2-7,TRBV5-3,TRBD1,.,CARSPGTGGSYEQYF,TGTGCCAGAAGCCCCGGGACAGGGGGCTCCTACGAGCAGTACTTC
TRBJ2-5,TRBV12-3/TRBV12-4,.,.,CASSFWREETQYF,TGTGCCAGCAGTTTTTGGAGGGAAGAGACCCAGTACTTC
TRBJ2-3,TRBV4-1,.,few,CASSQGSARRDTQYF,TGCGCCAGCAGCCAAGGGTCAGCGAGGAGGGACACGCAGTATTTT
TRBJ2-3,TRBV13,TRBD1,.,CASSAPGTVTDTQYF,TGTGCCAGCAGCGCCCCCGGGACAGTAACAGATACGCAGTATTTT
TRBJ2-3,TRBV19,.,few,CASSMGLGTDTQYF,TGTGCCAGTAGTATGGGACTGGGAACAGATACGCAGTATTTT
TRBJ2-2,TRBV19,.,.,CASSLEGASNTGELFF,TGTGCCAGTAGCCTGGAAGGGGCCTCGAACACCGGGGAGCTGTTTTTT
TRBJ2-1,TRBV11-2,TRBD2,.,CASSPVWTSGIGEQFF,TGTGCCAGCAGCCCAGTTTGGACTAGCGGGATCGGTGAGCAGTTCTTC
TRBJ2-1,TRBV19,TRBD1,many,CASSLTGTGNNEQFF,TGTGCCAGTAGCCTAACCGGGACAGGAAACAATGAGCAGTTCTTC
TRBJ2-2,TRBV19,TRBD1,few,CASSLFRTGSGTGELFF,TGTGCCAGTAGCCTTTTTAGGACAGGGTCTGGTACGGGGGAGCTGTTTTTT
TRBJ1-1,TRBV18,TRBD1,.,CASSPTGVPNTEAFF,TGTGCCAGCTCACCGACAGGGGTGCCGAACACTGAAGCTTTCTTT
TRBJ2-3,TRBV24-1,TRBD1,.,CATSDRGQGLDTQYF,TGTGCCACCAGTGATCGCGGACAGGGGCTGGATACGCAGTATTTT
TRBJ1-6,TRBV2,.,.,CASSEARRFSSPYNSPLHF,TGTGCCAGCAGTGAAGCGCGGCGGTTTTCTAGCCCCTATAATTCACCCCTCCACTTT
TRBJ2-1,TRBV7-2,TRBD2,.,CASSLFSGGSTSYNEQFF,TGTGCCAGCAGCTTGTTTAGCGGGGGGTCTACCTCCTACAATGAGCAGTTCTTC
TRBJ1-1,TRBV16,.,.,CASSQSEYTEAFF,TGTGCCAGCAGCCAATCGGAGTACACTGAAGCTTTCTTT
TRBJ1-2,TRBV4-2,.,.,CASSQDGGSYGYTF,TGTGCCAGCAGCCAAGATGGGGGGAGCTATGGCTACACCTTC
TRBJ1-2,TRBV2,TRBD1,.,CASSQQGADYGYTF,TGTGCCAGCAGTCAACAGGGGGCGGACTATGGCTACACCTTC
TRBJ2-1,TRBV29-1,TRBD2,.,CSVPGTSVYNEQFF,TGCAGCGTTCCCGGGACTAGCGTCTACAATGAGCAGTTCTTC
TRBJ2-3,TRBV21-1,.,.,CASSTRQGIVAGDSTDTQYF,TGTGCCAGCAGCACCCGACAGGGGATAGTGGCGGGGGATAGCACAGATACGCAGTATTTT
TRBJ2-5,TRBV11-2,TRBD2,.,CASSPDGTSGETQYF,TGTGCCAGCAGCCCGGACGGGACTAGCGGTGAGACCCAGTACTTC
TRBJ2-2,TRBV7-8,TRBD2,.,CASSPHPRLAMAGELFF,TGTGCCAGCAGCCCCCATCCCAGACTAGCGATGGCCGGGGAGCTGTTTTTT
TRBJ1-5,TRBV5-6,.,.,CASSFGRSGQPQHF,TGTGCCAGCAGCTTTGGGAGGTCCGGACAGCCCCAGCATTTT
TRBJ2-7,TRBV9,TRBD2,.,CASSPLGTSGRSLLDEQYF,TGTGCCAGCAGCCCCCTCGGGACTAGCGGGAGGAGCCTCCTCGACGAGCAGTACTTC
TRBJ2-2,TRBV28,.,.,CAIEGGNTGELFF,TGTGCCATCGAAGGAGGGAACACCGGGGAGCTGTTTTTT
TRBJ2-7,TRBV29-1,.,.,CSVGKGEGEQYF,TGCAGCGTTGGAAAGGGGGAGGGGGAGCAGTACTTC
TRBJ2-2,TRBV6-5,.,.,CAAANAGELFF,TGTGCCGCGGCCAATGCCGGGGAGCTGTTTTTT
TRBJ1-6,TRBV7-9,.,.,CASSSPWADNSPLHF,TGTGCCAGCAGCTCACCCTGGGCCGATAATTCACCCCTCCACTTT
TRBJ1-6,TRBV3-1/TRBV3-2,TRBD1,few,CASSPWTGGLRNSPLHF,TGTGCCAGCAGCCCATGGACAGGGGGCCTCCGTAATTCACCCCTCCACTTT
TRBJ1-2,TRBV6-6,TRBD1,.,CASSSDRGYGYTF,TGTGCCAGCAGTTCAGACAGGGGATATGGCTACACCTTC